This T cell receptor (beta chain) derives from a study of healthy donors' naive CD4 and CD8 T cells. Study details: Donors came from three age groups: 20-25, 40-50 and 60-70 years. Study observations and caveats: Positive CDR3 charge linked to CD4+ cells, negative to CD8+ cells. Most V and J genes were reportedly biased between naive CD4+ and CD8+ cells.

The CDR3 has 15 amino acids. V dropped 5 bases and J dropped 1 base, with 14 bases sitting between them. Germline CDR1 reads MNHEY; CDR2 reads SVGAGI. Starting from approximately 500 ng of total RNA, TCR libraries were made with linear amplification. TCRdb redid the calling of the reads with MiXCR, one entry per CDR3 protein. Of around 200,000 distinct CDR3 sequences in the sample, about four fifths were seen once. As concerns this clonotype: Its antigen is unknown.

Sample: naive CD4+ and CD8+ T cells sorted from blood, pooled from several donors. The sequence was obtained from a pool of human donors in good health; the sample pools cells from several healthy donors. The chain employs TRBV6-5 and TRBJ1-1; maybe TRBD1 (5 bases). The CDR3 nucleotides are TGTGCCAGCAGTCCACTCGGGACGGCGAACACTGAAGCTTTCTTT. As protein: CASSPLGTANTEAFF.